This T cell receptor beta chain was documented in a study of cytomegalovirus exposure and HLA in healthy donors. Study observations and caveats: Trimming of TCR beta V- and J-genes showed a link, identified in a later analysis, to a missense DCLRE1C variant. A few CMV-associated chains were confirmed in vitro to be specific for CMV antigens.

V lost 2 bases to trimming and J lost 7 bases, with 11 bases between them. From germline, CDR1 is MRHNA and CDR2 SNTAGT. CDR3 length equals 13 residues. PCR primers comprised 60 Vbeta and 13 Jbeta primers. Authors' processing steps: A later analysis counted approximately 80 million unique TCR beta chains, 10 million to 12 million shared. TCRdb keeps only in-frame clones here, not all; method: immunoSEQ multiplex PCR. Clone size and V and J calls were adopted from that table, with D and trimming inferred from the DNA. In the table there are 100,000 to 150,000 clones, over 70% of which are singletons. Everyone who donated was a healthy bone marrow donor. Remarks on this clone: Its specificity is unknown.

Sequencing input: PBMCs. This sequence originates from a middle-aged woman in good health and CMV-seronegative. This chain connects TRBV6-4 to TRBJ1-1; D gene unclear. CDR3 bases: TGTGCCAGCAGTGACCGGGAAGGAAATGAAGCTTTCTTT. Protein: CASSDREGNEAFF.